This TCR beta chain stems from a study of cytomegalovirus exposure and HLA in healthy donors. General study results and limits: TCR beta chains associated with HLA were, in a later analysis, more clonally expanded than equally common others.

On this clone itself: Its antigen is currently unknown.

The CDR3 contains 17 residues. Trimming pared 0 bases from V and 4 bases from J, leaving 15 bases between. Germline V lookup: CDR1 LGHNA, CDR2 YSLEER. The PCR made use of 60 Vbeta and 13 Jbeta primers. Assay used: immunoSEQ multiplex PCR; TCRdb lists only in-frame clones, some missing. The sample lists some 150,000 clones; 60% to 85% were seen once. The sample taken for sequencing was PBMCs. The receptor's source is a woman in her thirties or forties in good health and CMV-seronegative. The rearrangement uses TRBV4-3 and TRBJ1-4, with no clear D. The CDR3 sequence is CASSQEDIGELNEKLFF. CDR3 DNA: TGCGCCAGCAGCCAAGAGGATATCGGAGAGCTTAATGAAAAACTGTTTTTT.